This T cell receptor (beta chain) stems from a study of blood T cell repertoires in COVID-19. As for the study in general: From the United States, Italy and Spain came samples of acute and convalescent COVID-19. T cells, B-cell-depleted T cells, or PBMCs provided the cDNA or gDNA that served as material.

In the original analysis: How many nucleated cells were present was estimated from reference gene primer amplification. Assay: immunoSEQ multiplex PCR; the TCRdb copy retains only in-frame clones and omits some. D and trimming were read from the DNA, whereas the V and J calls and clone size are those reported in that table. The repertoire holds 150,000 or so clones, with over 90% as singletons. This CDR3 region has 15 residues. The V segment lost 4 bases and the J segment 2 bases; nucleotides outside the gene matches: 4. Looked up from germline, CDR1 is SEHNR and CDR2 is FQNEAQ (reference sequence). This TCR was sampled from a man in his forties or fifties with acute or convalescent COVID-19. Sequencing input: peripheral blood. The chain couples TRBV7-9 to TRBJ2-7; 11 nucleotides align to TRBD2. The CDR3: CASSSGTSGPYEQYF. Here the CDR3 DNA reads TGTGCCAGCAGCTCCGGGACTAGCGGTCCCTACGAGCAGTACTTC.